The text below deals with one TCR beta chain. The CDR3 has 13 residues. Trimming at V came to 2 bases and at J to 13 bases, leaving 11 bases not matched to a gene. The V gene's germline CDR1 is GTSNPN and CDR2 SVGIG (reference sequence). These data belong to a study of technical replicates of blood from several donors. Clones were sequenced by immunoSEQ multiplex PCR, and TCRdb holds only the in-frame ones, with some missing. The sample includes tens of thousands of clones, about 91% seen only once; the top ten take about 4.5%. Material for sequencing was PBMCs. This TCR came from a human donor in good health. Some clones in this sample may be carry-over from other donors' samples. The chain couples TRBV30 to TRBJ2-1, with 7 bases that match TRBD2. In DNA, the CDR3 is TGTGCCTGGAGTAAACCTGGGGGGGAGGTACAGTTCTTC. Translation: CAWSKPGGEVQFF.